The sequence of this T cell receptor (beta chain) was determined in a study of blood T cell repertoires in COVID-19. About the study: From the United States, Italy and Spain came samples of acute and convalescent COVID-19. In each case, the material was cDNA or gDNA derived from T cells, B-cell-depleted T cells, or PBMCs.

Original processing methods: Estimates of nucleated cell counts were drawn from the amplification of reference gene primers. Measured with immunoSEQ multiplex PCR; TCRdb has only the in-frame clones, and not every one. That table supplies the V and J calls and clone size; D and trimming were determined from the DNA. The sample shows some 100,000 clones, just under 90% of them seen only once. The CDR3 extends over 15 amino acids. Germline CDR1 is ENHRY and CDR2 is SYGVKD. Trimming pared 0 bases from V and 7 bases from J, leaving 15 bases between. The sample comprised peripheral blood. The V and J genes are TRBV10-3 and TRBJ2-5, with D possibly TRBD2 on 6 matching bases. The sequence was collected from a human donor in a cohort sampled during active COVID-19. The CDR3 spells CAISESFGGTVTQYF. Here the CDR3 DNA reads TGTGCCATCAGTGAGTCGTTTGGGGGGACCGTGACCCAGTACTTC.